Listed below are T cell receptor beta chains from one sample, sequenced in a study of cytomegalovirus exposure and HLA in healthy donors. The data were produced by immunoSEQ multiplex PCR, yet TCRdb's version contains in-frame clones alone and is incomplete. The sample lists around 160,000 clones; roughly 80% were seen once. The source material was PBMCs. These receptor sequences come from a male donor in good health and CMV-seropositive. The CDR3 runs from the conserved cysteine through the conserved F or W. D genes are given only for firm matches. Part of the rows lack a size; the others show once, few, many or a class for expanded clones.

J | D | V | size | DNA | CDR3
TRBJ2-4 | - | TRBV5-5 | - | TGTGCCAGCAGCTTGATCGTTTCAGCCAAAAACATTCAGTACTTC | CASSLIVSAKNIQYF
TRBJ1-3 | - | TRBV28 | few | TGTGCCAGCAGTTTATATCCCGGGGGACCTATCGGAAACACCATATATTTT | CASSLYPGGPIGNTIYF
TRBJ1-5 | - | TRBV7-2 | - | TGTGCCAGCAGCTCCGACTTGGTTCAGCCCCAGCATTTT | CASSSDLVQPQHF
TRBJ2-3 | TRBD1 | TRBV30 | once | TGTGCCTGGGTGGACAGGGCCGCATTAAGTACGCAGTATTTT | CAWVDRAALSTQYF
TRBJ1-1 | - | TRBV27 | - | TGTGCCAGCAGTTTAGGGCAGATGAACACTGAAGCTTTCTTT | CASSLGQMNTEAFF
TRBJ2-7 | - | TRBV6-5 | - | TGTGCCAGCAGTTACTCTGCCGGAGCCGACTACGAGCAGTACTTC | CASSYSAGADYEQYF
TRBJ1-2 | TRBD1 | TRBV9 | - | TGTGCCAGCAGCGGACTGACAGGGCTAGCGGGCTATGGCTACACCTTC | CASSGLTGLAGYGYTF
TRBJ2-1 | - | TRBV27 | - | TGTGCCAGCAGTTTATTCTGGGAGAGCTCCTACAATGAGCAGTTCTTC | CASSLFWESSYNEQFF
TRBJ2-3 | TRBD2 | TRBV5-1 | - | TGCGCCAGCAGACCGGGGACGGGGGGGAATACGCAGTATTTT | CASRPGTGGNTQYF
TRBJ1-1 | - | TRBV5-1 | - | TGCGCCAGCAGCTTGGACAGGGTCACGGCGGCTGAAGCTTTCTTT | CASSLDRVTAAEAFF
TRBJ1-1 | - | TRBV5-1 | - | TGCGCCAGCAGCTTGGTTAGAGGGTCTGGGATGAACACTGAAGCTTTCTTT | CASSLVRGSGMNTEAFF
TRBJ2-7 | TRBD1 | TRBV4-3 | - | TGCGCCAGCAGCCACACTCAGGGGGTGGGATACGAGCAGTACTTC | CASSHTQGVGYEQYF
TRBJ2-5 | TRBD2 | TRBV19 | few | TGTGCCAAACCAGCGGGAGGGCCGGAAGAGACCCAGTACTTC | CAKPAGGPEETQYF
TRBJ2-7 | - | TRBV27 | - | TGTGCCAGCAGTTTATCAGGGGGCGGGAGGAACGAGCAGTACTTC | CASSLSGGGRNEQYF
TRBJ2-7 | - | TRBV5-1 | - | TGCGCCAGCTCGTCGGACAATTCCTACGAGCAGTACTTC | CASSSDNSYEQYF
TRBJ1-3 | - | TRBV19 | - | TGTGCCAGTAGTACCGACACCGACTCTGGAAACACCATATATTTT | CASSTDTDSGNTIYF
TRBJ1-1 | TRBD1 | TRBV10-2 | few | TGCGCCAGCAGTGAACAGGGGTACGGCACTGAAGCTTTCTTT | CASSEQGYGTEAFF
TRBJ2-7 | - | TRBV7-7 | - | TGTGCCAGCAGCTCGACCCGGACAACACAGAAGTACTTC | CASSSTRTTQKYF
TRBJ2-7 | TRBD2 | TRBV27 | - | TGTGCCAGCAGTCGTGGGACTAGCGGGACCTACGAGCAGTACTTC | CASSRGTSGTYEQYF
TRBJ2-7 | TRBD1 | TRBV11-2 | - | TGTGCCAGCAGCCGGGGACAGGGGGGGGTCGAGCAGTACTTC | CASSRGQGGVEQYF
TRBJ2-7 | - | TRBV20-1 | once | TGCAGTGCTGAGGCTATTAACGAGCAGTACTTC | CSAEAINEQYF
TRBJ2-7 | - | TRBV11-3 | - | TGTGCCAGCCCCGTGAGGAGGGGTCCCTCCTACGAGCAGTACTTC | CASPVRRGPSYEQYF